These 9 T cell receptor beta chains originate from one sample sequenced in a study of vaccination and CD4 T cells after COVID-19. Antigens for these TCRs are unknown. Researchers used the Oncomine TCR Beta short-read assay to sequence DNA from cultured CD4+ T cells. MiXCR was run by TCRdb on the PCR reads, yielding one entry per CDR3 protein. The sample carries about 18,000 distinct CDR3 sequences, about three fifths recorded once. Treatment noted: approximately 11-day PBMC culture with coronavirus spike peptide pools or control peptides (ViraFEST assay). The sequenced sample consisted of CD4+ T cells from blood, cultured in vitro. These receptors were obtained from a human donor who had recovered from COVID-19.

The genes are TRBV20-1 and TRBJ1-5; D remains unclear. CDR3 length equals 12 residues. Trimming shortened V by 6 bases and J by 4 bases, and 10 bases separated the two germline ends. Germline V gene lookup returns CDR1 DFQATT and CDR2 SNEGSKA (reference sequence). The CDR3 loop is CSASMKNQPQHF. The CDR3 DNA reads as TGCAGTGCCTCGATGAAGAATCAGCCCCAGCATTTT.

The rearrangement links TRBV11-3 to TRBJ2-7, with D tentatively TRBD2 (6 bases). This CDR3 region has 14 residues. V shed 5 bases and J shed 1 base, with 12 bases lying between them. The germline CDR1 and CDR2 sequences are SGHNT and YENEEA. This CDR3 is CASSQAGRSYEQYF. CDR3 DNA: TGTGCCAGCAGCCAGGCGGGGCGATCCTACGAGCAGTACTTC. The full variable domain, with the rest looked up from reference TRBV11-3 and TRBJ2-7, is EAGVVQSPRYKIIEKKQPVAFWCNPISGHNTLYWYLQNLGQGPELLIRYENEEAVDDSQLPKDRFSAERLKGVDSTLKIQPAELGDSAVYLCASSQAGRSYEQYFGPGTRLTVT.

This clonotype was seen a single time. The CDR3 bases are TGTGCCATCAGGGGGTCCTACGAGCAGTACTTC. It is translated as CAIRGSYEQYF. The chain links TRBV10-3 to TRBJ2-7, with D uncertain. Germline CDR1 is ENHRY and CDR2 is SYGVKD. V lost 6 bases and J lost 1, with 4 bases in between. The CDR3 runs 11 residues.

The rearrangement links TRBV25-1 to TRBJ2-1; 10 bases align to TRBD2. Germline values: CDR1 MGHDK, CDR2 SYGVNS. The CDR3 covers 16 residues. The V segment lost 1 base and the J segment 4 bases; nucleotides outside the gene matches: 4. The CDR3 DNA sequence: TGTGCCAGCAGTGAATCCCTAGCGGGAGCTTACAATGAGCAGTTCTTC. This sequence encodes CASSESLAGAYNEQFF.

J is TRBJ2-5 and V is TRBV7-3; D is undetermined. The CDR3 spans 14 residues. V was cut by 5 bases and J by 2 bases, with 12 bases left in between. The germline gives CDR1 SGHTA, CDR2 FQGTGA. CDR3 sequence: CASSRSSRQETQYF. CDR3 DNA: TGTGCCAGCAGCCGTAGCAGTAGACAAGAGACCCAGTACTTC. The whole variable domain, filled in from reference TRBV7-3 and TRBJ2-5, reads GAGVSQTPSNKVTEKGKYVELRCDPISGHTALYWYRQSLGQGPEFLIYFQGTGAADDSGLPNDRFFAVRPEGSVSTLKIQRTERGDSAVYLCASSRSSRQETQYFGPGTRLLVL.

This clonotype was detected a few times. This chain uses TRBV20-1 with TRBJ1-1; D gene uncertain. Trimming removed 3 bases from V and 2 bases from J, with 7 bases in between. This CDR3 region has 12 residues. The germline gives CDR1 DFQATT, CDR2 SNEGSKA (reference sequence). This CDR3 is CSASSGNTEAFF. The DNA for the CDR3 is TGCAGTGCTAGCTCGGGAAACACTGAAGCTTTCTTT.

This clonotype was seen a handful of times. The rearrangement uses TRBV2 and TRBJ1-5; D uncertain. Trimming stripped 3 bases from V and 2 bases from J, with 14 bases between. Per the germline V gene, CDR1 is SNHLY and CDR2 is FYNNEI. This CDR3 has 16 residues. CDR3 loop: CASSDAQNSGNQPQHF. CDR3 nucleotides: TGTGCCAGCAGTGACGCCCAGAACAGCGGCAATCAGCCCCAGCATTTT.

V and J are TRBV24-1 and TRBJ2-1, with D perhaps matching TRBD1 (6 bases). Trimming took 5 bases from V and 9 from J, leaving 16 bases between them. Germline CDR1 is KGHDR and CDR2 is SFDVKD. The CDR3 loop spans 14 amino acids. CDR3 in amino acids: CATSVSTGVGEQFF. The DNA of the CDR3 is TGTGCCACCAGTGTTTCGACAGGAGTGGGTGAGCAGTTCTTC.

This clonotype was seen only a few times. The chain recombines TRBV6-2 or TRBV6-3 with TRBJ2-3; no definite D call. CDR1 MNHEY and CDR2 SVGEGT come from the germline V gene. The germline V and J ends were trimmed by 2 bases and 5 bases, with 5 bases remaining between them. The length of the CDR3 is 12 residues. The CDR3 DNA follows: TGTGCCAGCAGTTACCTCGTAGATACGCAGTATTTT. Residues: CASSYLVDTQYF.